This T cell receptor (beta chain) emerged from a study of shared clonotypes between healthy human individuals. Study overall: Samples came from two female and three male donors aged 18 to 49. General study points: Naive subsets tended to show greater estimated richness than memory subsets. Specimens sampled were limited to blood, with tissue repertoires likely differing.

A few counts support this clone. Antigen unknown. The assay was immunoSEQ multiplex PCR, and TCRdb's table has in-frame clones only and misses some. The repertoire consists of about 680,000 clones, with roughly 72% occurring once and the leading ten covering around 1.8%. Germline loops: CDR1 KGHSH, CDR2 LQKENI. The V gene lost 1 base and the J gene lost 6 bases, with 13 bases spanning the gap. The CDR3 is 15 residues long. The TCR originated in a woman in her twenties or thirties in good health. The genes are TRBV18 and TRBJ2-1; perhaps TRBD1 as D (7 bases). The sequencing sample was made of memory CD4+ T cells sorted from blood. The subset is: CD45RA-negative fraction. CDR3 sequence (DNA): TGTGCCAGCTCACCACGAGGAGGGGGCGGCAATGAGCAGTTCTTC. This gives the protein CASSPRGGGGNEQFF.